This T cell receptor (beta chain) originates from a study of Ad26.COV2.S vaccination and SARS-CoV-2 variants. Study-wide results and limits: Vaccine and placebo recipients had comparable breadth of non-spike TCRs.

Clones were sequenced by immunoSEQ multiplex PCR, and TCRdb holds only the in-frame ones, with some missing. The sample has about 350,000 clones, about 85% seen once. Treatment here: about 20 received Ad26.COV2.S at low or high dose, single or two shots; about 5 received placebo; per-sample allocation not given. The samples date from day 63 after the first vaccine or placebo injection. V lost 3 bases and J 8 bases, leaving 14 bases between the germline ends. The V gene's germline CDR1 is SGHRS and CDR2 YFSETQ. The CDR3 runs 13 residues. As concerns this clone: Antigen specificity is unknown.

V usage is TRBV5-1 and J usage is TRBJ1-2, with D maybe TRBD1 (5 bases). The sample in question was peripheral blood, obtained in a trial of Ad26.COV2.S vaccine versus placebo. This receptor was identified in a person aged 18 to 65 who received the Ad26.COV2.S COVID-19 vaccine or a placebo. In DNA, the CDR3 is TGCGCCAGCAGCTCCGGGGCCCAGGGAGGCTACACCTTC. As protein: CASSSGAQGGYTF.